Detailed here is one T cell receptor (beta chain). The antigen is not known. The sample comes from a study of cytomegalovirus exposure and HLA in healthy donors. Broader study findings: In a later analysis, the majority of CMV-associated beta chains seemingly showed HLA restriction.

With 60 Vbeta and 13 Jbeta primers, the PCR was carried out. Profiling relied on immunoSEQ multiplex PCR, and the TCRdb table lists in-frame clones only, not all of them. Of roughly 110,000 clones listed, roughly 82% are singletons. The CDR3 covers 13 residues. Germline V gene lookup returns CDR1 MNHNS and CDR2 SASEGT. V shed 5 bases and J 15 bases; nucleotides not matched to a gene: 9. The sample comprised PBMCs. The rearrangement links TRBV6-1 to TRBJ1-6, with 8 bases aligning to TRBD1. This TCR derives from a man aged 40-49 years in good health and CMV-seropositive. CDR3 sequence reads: CASSNRGTWILHF. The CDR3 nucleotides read TGTGCCAGCAGTAACAGGGGGACCTGGATCCTCCACTTT.